The clone carrying this T cell receptor (beta chain) was counted between two and nine times. The antigen remains undetermined. Stated time point: patch test 2, 6 weeks after DPC sensitization. Treatment noted: therapeutic diphenylcyclopropenone sensitization with weekly scalp DPC. Germline V gives CDR1 SQVTM, CDR2 ANQGSEA. V was cut by 0 bases and J by 4 bases, with 3 bases left in between. This CDR3 comprises 11 residues. For the library, individual cDNA molecules each received unique molecular identifiers. TCRdb re-called the RACE reads through MiXCR, storing one row per CDR3 protein. The repertoire holds about 70,000 distinct CDR3 sequences, 6.5% to 10% seen once, with approximately 3.4% in the top ten. The data belong to a study of human T cells and chemical hapten exposure. As for the study in general: Diphenylcyclopropenone was administered weekly to the scalp of patients throughout the roughly 24-week study. General study findings and limits: Controls had significantly fewer large CDR3 similarity clusters than were formed by expanded TCRs.

This rearrangement joins TRBV29-1 to TRBJ1-2; D remains unclear. The clonotype comes from a woman between 45 and 65 years old with alopecia areata. Some clones in this sample may be carry-over from other donors' samples. The source was whole blood, collected in connection with sensitization to the hapten diphenylcyclopropenone (DPC). The CDR3 nucleotides are TGCAGCGTTGAAGAGGGCTATGGCTACACCTTC. It encodes CSVEEGYGYTF.